A single sample is the source of the 11 T cell receptor beta chains below, sequenced in a study of blood T cell repertoires in COVID-19 (dated by TCRdb to 2018 to 2021). The library was built by means of the immunoSEQ multiplex PCR assay. Not all clones reach the TCRdb copy of this immuneACCESS table, which keeps in-frame sequences only. Checked studies attribute under half of the gap to unresolved V genes and leave the rest unexplained. The sample table records 100,000 to 140,000 clones; 80% of these occur just once. In total, the top ten clones hold roughly 4% of the sample. Sequences were obtained from peripheral blood. The receptor set was obtained from a man between 65 and 79 years old with acute or convalescent COVID-19.

This chain uses TRBV5-1 with TRBJ1-3, with a weak D call TRBD1 (5 bases). The CDR3 has 15 amino acids. Trimming pared 4 bases from V and 0 bases from J, leaving 11 bases between. Germline CDR1 reads SGHRS; CDR2 reads YFSETQ. This CDR3 reads CASSTSGGSGNTIYF. CDR3 nucleotides: TGCGCCAGCAGCACCTCGGGGGGCTCTGGAAACACCATATATTTT.

The chain carries TRBV4-3 and TRBJ2-3; D is unclear. CDR1 and CDR2 (germline): LGHNA, YSLEER. V shed 0 bases and J shed 4 bases, with 5 bases lying between them. This CDR3 spans 13 amino acids. The CDR3 protein is CASSQDLPDTQYF. Written as DNA, the CDR3 is TGCGCCAGCAGCCAAGACCTCCCAGATACGCAGTATTTT.

This clone has only one observation. V and J are TRBV3-1 (or the pseudogene TRBV3-2) and TRBJ2-1; D is unclear. CDR3 length: 11 amino acids. CDR1 and CDR2 from the germline V gene are LGHDT and YNNKEL (reference sequence). V was trimmed by 1 base and J by 13 bases, leaving 8 bases between them. Here the CDR3 reads CASSQVGSQFF. The CDR3 coding sequence is TGTGCCAGCAGCCAAGTTGGCTCCCAGTTCTTC.

This clone has a handful of counts. This chain uses TRBV5-1 with TRBJ2-2; D possibly corresponds to TRBD1 (5 bases). V gave up 0 bases and J gave up 0 bases, with 9 bases separating them. This CDR3 region has 16 residues. In germline, CDR1 is SGHRS, CDR2 YFSETQ. CDR3 sequence: CASSLAGQANTGELFF. CDR3 in DNA: TGCGCCAGCAGCTTGGCCGGACAAGCGAACACCGGGGAGCTGTTTTTT.

The V call is TRBV6-5, the J call TRBJ1-1; 10 nucleotides agree with TRBD1. The trim removed 0 bases at V and 9 bases at J, leaving 7 bases unmatched. The CDR3 is 15 residues long. The germline V gene has CDR1 MNHEY and CDR2 SVGAGI. The DNA of the CDR3 is TGTGCCAGCAGTTACTCGACAGGGGGCGCCTCCAAAGCTTTCTTT. This codes for CASSYSTGGASKAFF.

V gene TRBV18 combines with J gene TRBJ1-4; the D gene is possibly TRBD1 (5 bases). The V and J ends lost 6 bases and 3 bases respectively, with 11 bases between them. CDR1 is KGHSH and CDR2 is LQKENI in the germline V gene. The CDR3 is 14 amino acids. The CDR3 DNA reads as TGTGCCAGCTCGGAGGGGCAGTCTAATGAAAAACTGTTTTTT. It yields the protein CASSEGQSNEKLFF.

V and J are TRBV9 and TRBJ1-6; 8 bases align to TRBD1. The V and J ends lost 3 bases and 5 bases, in that order; junction bases with no gene match: 4. Germline CDR1 and CDR2: SGDLS and YYNGEE. This CDR3 has 15 residues. The CDR3 sequence: CASSAGQGNNSPLHF. CDR3 nucleotides: TGTGCCAGCAGCGCCGGACAGGGCAATAATTCACCCCTCCACTTT.

As concerns this clone: Other nucleotide sequences from this sample produce the same CDR3. V usage is TRBV19 and J usage is TRBJ1-5, with 11 positions matching TRBD1. The CDR3 sequence is 14 residues long. Germline CDR1 and CDR2: LNHDA and SQIVND (reference sequence). The junction had 3 bases not matched to a gene; V was cut back by 7 bases and J by 4 bases. CDR3 sequence reads: CASTGTGGNQPQHF. In DNA form, the CDR3 reads TGTGCCAGTACCGGGACAGGGGGGAATCAGCCCCAGCATTTT. The variable domain in full, with the rest retrieved from reference TRBV19 and TRBJ1-5, is DGGITQSPKYLFRKEGQNVTLSCEQNLNHDAMYWYRQDPGQGLRLIYYSQIVNDFQKGDIAEGYSVSREKKESFPLTVTSAQKNPTAFYLCASTGTGGNQPQHFGDGTRLSIL.

V usage is TRBV7-9 and J usage is TRBJ1-1; 8 nucleotides agree with TRBD1. V was clipped by 6 bases and J by 6 bases; unmatched bases: 3. This CDR3 spans 12 amino acids. Germline V gene sequence: CDR1 SEHNR, CDR2 FQNEAQ (reference sequence). CDR3 residues: CASRPGGAEAFF. Written as DNA, the CDR3 is TGTGCCAGCAGGCCAGGGGGCGCTGAAGCTTTCTTT.

V is TRBV20-1 and J is TRBJ1-6; 8 bases are shared with TRBD1. J gave up 6 bases and V 3 bases, and 7 bases lay outside the gene matches. Germline values: CDR1 DFQATT, CDR2 SNEGSKA (reference sequence). This CDR3 is built from 15 residues. CDR3 loop: CSASLSGQANSPLHF. In DNA form, the CDR3 reads TGCAGTGCTAGTCTCTCGGGACAGGCTAATTCACCCCTCCACTTT.

This clone appeared a few times. V usage is TRBV7-9 and J usage is TRBJ1-2; TRBD1 might be the D (5 bases). The CDR3 is 13 amino acids. With 5 bases removed from V and 5 bases from J, the gap between germline ends came to 12 bases. Germline V gene sequence: CDR1 SEHNR, CDR2 FQNEAQ (reference sequence). Written as DNA, the CDR3 is TGTGCCAGCAGCGATAACCAGGGTTATGGCTACACCTTC. Protein: CASSDNQGYGYTF.